Presented here are 16 T cell receptor beta chains from one specimen sequenced in a study of blood T cell repertoires in COVID-19. Repertoires were generated with immunoSEQ multiplex PCR, while TCRdb's copy carries only in-frame clones and drops some. The table shows around 200,000 clones, with less than 90% occurring only once. Sample: peripheral blood. Source of these receptors: a man aged 35 to 55 with acute or convalescent COVID-19.

J is TRBJ1-4 and V is TRBV6-5, with 11 bases lining up with TRBD1. The CDR3 spans 15 residues. The V and J ends lost 5 bases and 8 bases, in that order; junction bases with no gene match: 7. Germline V gene sequence: CDR1 MNHEY, CDR2 SVGAGI. The CDR3 DNA reads TGTGCCAGCAGTAACCCGGGACAGGGGGGGGAAAAACTGTTTTTT. Translating it yields CASSNPGQGGEKLFF.

The gene calls are TRBV25-1 and TRBJ2-7, with 16 positions matching TRBD2. Germline V gene sequence: CDR1 MGHDK, CDR2 SYGVNS. There are 18 residues in the CDR3. Trimming cost V 3 bases and J 2 bases; bases outside gene matches: 7. The DNA for the CDR3 is TGTGCCAGCAGTGACTTCTCGGGACTAGCGGGAGGGCCCTACGAGCAGTACTTC. This codes for CASSDFSGLAGGPYEQYF.

The CDR3 sequence: CASSIGQANTEAFF. DNA for the CDR3: TGTGCCAGTAGTATTGGACAGGCCAACACTGAAGCTTTCTTT. The chain carries TRBV19 and TRBJ1-1; 7 positions match TRBD1. This CDR3 comprises 14 residues. V was clipped by 3 bases and J by 2 bases; unmatched bases: 3. Germline loops: CDR1 LNHDA, CDR2 SQIVND (reference sequence).

This clone is a singleton in its sample. The chain uses TRBV6-5 and TRBJ2-1; TRBD2 matches at 9 bases. CDR3 length: 16 amino acids. Germline lookup yields CDR1 MNHEY and CDR2 SVGAGI. J gave up 1 base and V 4 bases, and 5 bases lay outside the gene matches. The chain's CDR3 is CASSSSLAGSYNEQFF. CDR3 sequence (DNA): TGTGCCAGCAGTTCCTCTCTAGCGGGATCCTACAATGAGCAGTTCTTC.

The chain employs TRBV27 and TRBJ1-1; 7 bases are a match to TRBD1. Germline-derived CDR1 and CDR2 are MNHEY and SMNVEV (reference sequence). V gave up 2 bases and J gave up 7 bases; unmatched junction bases: 7. This CDR3 has 14 residues. CDR3 nucleotides: TGTGCCAGCAGTTTAGGCGACAGGGCTCGTGAAGCTTTCTTT. As protein: CASSLGDRAREAFF.

The chain has TRBV19 and TRBJ2-1, with 10 bases fitting TRBD2. V was clipped by 5 bases and J by 8 bases; unmatched bases: 9. Looked up from germline, CDR1 is LNHDA and CDR2 is SQIVND (reference sequence). The CDR3 consists of 15 residues. The chain's CDR3 is CASSPSGRAGDEQFF. In DNA, the CDR3 is TGTGCCAGTAGTCCAAGCGGGAGGGCGGGCGATGAGCAGTTCTTC.

The chain recombines TRBV19 with TRBJ1-3; maybe TRBD1 (6 bases). CDR1 is LNHDA, CDR2 SQIVND, per germline (reference sequence). The V gene lost 7 bases and the J gene lost 1 base, with 14 bases spanning the gap. There are 15 residues in the CDR3. The CDR3 protein is CASTRQADSGNTIYF. CDR3 nucleotide sequence: TGTGCCAGTACCCGACAGGCGGATTCTGGAAACACCATATATTTT.

V usage is TRBV11-3 and J usage is TRBJ2-1; 10 positions match TRBD2. This CDR3 has 15 residues. Germline CDR1 is SGHNT and CDR2 is YENEEA. Germline trimming cut 5 bases from V and 8 bases from J; bases unmatched to any gene: 9. CDR3 region: CASSPHSGRPDEQFF. CDR3 sequence (DNA): TGTGCCAGCAGCCCCCATAGCGGGAGGCCCGATGAGCAGTTCTTC.

The V call is TRBV15, the J call TRBJ2-7; TRBD1 matches 9 bases. The length of the CDR3 is 16 residues. Germline values: CDR1 LNHNV, CDR2 YYDKDF (reference sequence). Trimming cost V 0 bases and J 6 bases; bases outside gene matches: 9. The CDR3 spells CATSREGGTGSLEQYF. CDR3 bases: TGTGCCACCAGCAGAGAGGGAGGGACAGGGAGCCTCGAGCAGTACTTC.

The V call is TRBV5-1, the J call TRBJ2-3, with TRBD1 matching 9 bases. The CDR3 totals 18 residues. With V trimmed by 2 bases and J by 0 bases, 10 bases remained unmatched. Germline lookup yields CDR1 SGHRS and CDR2 YFSETQ. The CDR3 DNA reads TGCGCCAGCAGCTTCGGACAGGGGCCGTCGTTTAGCACAGATACGCAGTATTTT. Protein sequence: CASSFGQGPSFSTDTQYF.

The genes are TRBV5-1 and TRBJ1-6; 7 nucleotides align to TRBD1. The J segment lost 7 bases and the V segment lost 4 bases, leaving 11 bases of the junction unmatched. The length of the CDR3 is 16 residues. The V gene's germline CDR1 is SGHRS and CDR2 YFSETQ. This CDR3 is CASSTNRQGENSPLHF. CDR3 DNA sequence: TGCGCCAGCAGCACCAACCGACAGGGTGAGAATTCACCCCTCCACTTT.

The CDR3 region is CASSYQTGVAGGTQYF. The CDR3 nucleotides read TGTGCCAGCAGCTACCAGACAGGGGTCGCAGGGGGGACCCAGTACTTC. The chain combines TRBV5-5 with TRBJ2-5; the match to TRBD1 covers 8 bases. Germline CDR1 reads SGHKS; CDR2 reads YYEKEE (reference sequence). V was clipped by 3 bases and J by 7 bases; unmatched bases: 14. The CDR3 has 16 amino acids.

This chain joins TRBV5-1 and TRBJ2-2, with a possible D match to TRBD1 (6 bases). With 4 bases removed from V and 6 bases from J, the gap between germline ends came to 22 bases. CDR3 length: 17 amino acids. From germline, CDR1 is SGHRS and CDR2 YFSETQ. The CDR3 nucleotides read TGCGCCAGCAGCCCACCCAGGGGTGCCAACGGGGCCGGGGAGCTGTTTTTT. It translates to CASSPPRGANGAGELFF.

The chain uses TRBV19 and TRBJ1-1; D uncertain. This CDR3 contains 13 residues. V gave up 5 bases and J gave up 1 base, with 8 bases separating them. Per germline, CDR1 LNHDA and CDR2 SQIVND (reference sequence). The CDR3 sequence: CASSSSGNTEAFF. CDR3 in DNA: TGTGCCAGTAGTTCGTCAGGGAACACTGAAGCTTTCTTT.

Comments on this clone: This specimen includes other DNA sequences encoding the same CDR3. The J gene is TRBJ1-5, the V gene TRBV12-3 or TRBV12-4; TRBD1 matches at 7 bases. This CDR3 is built from 13 residues. V lost 3 bases and J lost 5; bases outside the gene matches: 1. This CDR3 reads CASSFTGDQPQHF. The CDR3 coding sequence is TGTGCCAGCAGTTTTACAGGGGATCAGCCCCAGCATTTT.

The chain's CDR3 is CASSQVNNSPLHF. The CDR3 DNA reads TGTGCCAGCAGCCAGGTCAATAATTCACCCCTCCACTTT. The chain uses TRBV9 and TRBJ1-6; unclear D gene. The CDR3 runs 13 residues. Germline-derived CDR1 and CDR2 are SGDLS and YYNGEE. Trimming left V 4 bases short and J 5 bases short, with 7 bases between.